A selection of T cell receptor beta chains follows, all from one sample in a study of metastatic and nonmetastatic thyroid tumors. TCRdb re-called the PCR reads through MiXCR. Of about 1,900 clones detected, 11% appear once; the ten largest clones hold 35% to 50%. The specimen sequenced was tumor tissue. The receptors originated from a female donor with papillary thyroid cancer or a benign thyroid nodule (not recorded which). Some clones in this sample may be carry-over from other donors' samples. Each CDR3 is given with its conserved first and last residue. A D gene is named only where the DNA matches it firmly. Size tells how often a clone was seen (once, few, many) or the class of an expanded clone, and some rows leave it out.

NA	TRBV7-2	medium-sized	TRBJ2-7	CASSYTPSYEQYF	TGTGCCAGCAGCTACACTCCCTCCTACGAGCAGTACTTC
NA	TRBV4-1	many	TRBJ2-7	CASSQDLSGVREQYF	TGCGCCAGCAGCCAAGATCTGTCAGGGGTTAGGGAGCAGTACTTC
NA	TRBV6-1	few	TRBJ2-7	CASSEGRDSPYEQYF	TGTGCCAGCAGTGAAGGGCGGGACAGCCCCTACGAGCAGTACTTC
NA	TRBV6-1	NA	TRBJ1-2	CASSEGTNNYGYTF	TGTGCCAGCAGTGAAGGGACAAATAACTATGGCTACACCTTC
NA	TRBV6-2/TRBV6-3	few	TRBJ1-2	CASRRTKANYGYTF	TGTGCCAGCAGAAGGACAAAAGCTAACTATGGCTACACCTTC
NA	TRBV27	medium-sized	TRBJ1-1	CASSPRGAVRAFF	TGTGCCAGCAGTCCGCGGGGGGCCGTGAGAGCTTTCTTT
NA	TRBV19	medium-sized	TRBJ1-5	CASSLLTVGNQPQHF	TGTGCCAGTAGTCTCTTGACGGTCGGCAATCAGCCCCAGCATTTT
NA	TRBV7-9	medium-sized	TRBJ2-2	CASSFRQNTGELFF	TGTGCCAGCAGCTTTCGACAGAACACCGGGGAGCTGTTTTTT
NA	TRBV7-2	medium-sized	TRBJ2-7	CASTLRAAREEQYF	TGTGCCAGCACCCTTAGGGCGGCCCGGGAAGAGCAGTACTTC
TRBD1	TRBV7-3	NA	TRBJ2-3	CASSPTGEDTQYF	TGTGCCAGCAGCCCGACAGGGGAAGATACGCAGTATTTT
NA	TRBV28	large	TRBJ1-6	CASRPIGLMNSPLHF	TGTGCCAGCCGTCCCATTGGGTTAATGAATTCACCCCTCCACTTT
TRBD1	TRBV4-2	medium-sized	TRBJ1-2	CASSQDPTGDRGYTF	TGTGCCAGCAGCCAAGATCCGACAGGGGACCGCGGCTACACCTTC
NA	TRBV28	medium-sized	TRBJ2-1	CASSSNRASSYNEQFF	TGTGCCAGCAGTTCAAACAGGGCCTCGTCCTACAATGAGCAGTTCTTC
NA	TRBV12-3/TRBV12-4	medium-sized	TRBJ1-5	CASSRGSPSNQPQHF	TGTGCCAGCAGTCGAGGGTCTCCAAGCAATCAGCCCCAGCATTTT
TRBD1	TRBV6-5	medium-sized	TRBJ1-4	CASSYTTGDNEKLFF	TGTGCCAGCAGTTACACGACAGGGGACAATGAAAAACTGTTTTTT
TRBD1	TRBV25-1	few	TRBJ2-2	CASSERQGAGGELFF	TGTGCCAGCAGTGAACGACAGGGGGCGGGCGGGGAGCTGTTTTTT
NA	TRBV20-1	medium-sized	TRBJ2-3	CSARESSTQYF	TGCAGTGCTAGAGAGAGTAGTACGCAGTATTTT
NA	TRBV5-1	medium-sized	TRBJ2-2	CASSLGTDGTGELFF	TGCGCCAGCAGCTTGGGGACGGATGGGACCGGGGAGCTGTTTTTT
TRBD1	TRBV3-1	many	TRBJ1-4	CASSRSPGGSSQKLFF	TGTGCCAGCAGCCGATCCCCAGGGGGCTCGTCACAAAAACTGTTTTTT
NA	TRBV6-1	large	TRBJ1-1	CASSDRLGGGVGTEAFF	TGTGCCAGCAGTGATAGGTTGGGGGGTGGGGTGGGGACTGAAGCTTTCTTT
NA	TRBV24-1	medium-sized	TRBJ2-1	CATSDLRAGRQFF	TGTGCCACCAGTGATTTGCGTGCCGGGAGGCAGTTCTTC
TRBD2	TRBV20-1	medium-sized	TRBJ2-5	CSARTSGGFSPIETQYF	TGCAGTGCTCGGACTAGCGGGGGATTTTCGCCCATAGAGACCCAGTACTTC
NA	TRBV5-1	many	TRBJ1-6	CASSFQNNSPLHF	TGCGCCAGCAGTTTTCAAAATAATTCACCCCTCCACTTT
TRBD2	TRBV15	many	TRBJ2-5	CATSRGDPGLAGYETRYF	TGTGCCACCAGCAGAGGGGACCCGGGACTAGCGGGATATGAGACCCGGTACTTC
NA	TRBV6-1	NA	TRBJ1-1	CASRKQGSIPEAFF	TGTGCCAGCAGAAAACAGGGTAGTATCCCTGAAGCTTTCTTT
NA	TRBV7-9	many	TRBJ1-5	CASSLSRTGNQPQHF	TGTGCCAGCAGCTTATCTCGGACAGGCAATCAGCCCCAGCATTTT
NA	TRBV20-1	medium-sized	TRBJ2-5	CSASIETQYF	TGCAGTGCTAGTATCGAGACCCAGTACTTC
TRBD2	TRBV2	medium-sized	TRBJ2-7	CASRRGAYEQYF	TGTGCCAGCAGGCGGGGGGCCTACGAGCAGTACTTC
NA	TRBV28	large	TRBJ2-7	CASSLGSYEQYF	TGTGCCAGCAGTCTCGGGTCTTACGAGCAGTACTTC
NA	TRBV9	medium-sized	TRBJ1-6	CASSQDPLASSPLHF	TGTGCCAGCAGCCAAGACCCCTTGGCAAGCTCACCCCTCCACTTT
TRBD1	TRBV18	medium-sized	TRBJ1-1	CASSPPGGRDTEAFF	TGTGCCAGCTCACCTCCAGGGGGCCGGGACACTGAAGCTTTCTTT
NA	TRBV7-8	NA	TRBJ1-6	CASSVRGLNLDSPLHF	TGTGCCAGCAGTGTTCGGGGGTTGAACTTGGATTCACCCCTCCACTTT
TRBD2	TRBV7-6	many	TRBJ2-5	CASSYYSPLAGGPRETQYF	TGTGCCAGCAGCTACTATTCCCCCCTAGCGGGGGGGCCGAGGGAGACCCAGTACTTC
TRBD1	TRBV7-9	medium-sized	TRBJ1-4	CASSQGQGATNEKLFF	TGTGCCAGCAGCCAAGGACAGGGGGCAACTAATGAAAAACTGTTTTTT
NA	TRBV4-1	many	TRBJ1-4	CASSQVDRRVSRTNEKLFF	TGCGCCAGCAGCCAAGTAGACAGGCGGGTATCGAGAACTAATGAAAAACTGTTTTTT
NA	TRBV5-1	once	TRBJ1-2	CASSRTPNAGKLGDYGYTF	TGCGCCAGCAGCCGCACTCCAAACGCGGGAAAGCTAGGGGACTATGGCTACACCTTC
TRBD2	TRBV28	medium-sized	TRBJ2-1	CASFRGGAYNEQFF	TGTGCCAGCTTCCGCGGGGGGGCCTACAATGAGCAGTTCTTC
NA	TRBV20-1	NA	TRBJ2-3	CSARSRGASADTQYF	TGCAGTGCTCGGTCCCGCGGGGCCAGCGCAGATACACAGTATTTT
NA	TRBV2	medium-sized	TRBJ2-5	CASIFLDLFGTQYF	TGTGCCAGCATCTTCTTGGACTTGTTCGGGACCCAGTACTTC
TRBD2	TRBV7-9	many	TRBJ2-1	CASSLARGGTYNEQFF	TGTGCCAGCAGCTTAGCGCGGGGGGGGACCTACAATGAGCAGTTCTTC
NA	TRBV7-9	many	TRBJ1-4	CASSFPSTTNEKLFF	TGTGCCAGCAGCTTTCCTAGTACAACTAATGAAAAACTGTTTTTT
TRBD2	TRBV5-1	medium-sized	TRBJ2-5	CASSLDGGGLQETQYF	TGCGCCAGCAGCTTGGATGGCGGGGGGTTACAAGAGACCCAGTACTTC
NA	TRBV2	medium-sized	TRBJ1-6	CASKPGAGSPLHF	TGTGCCAGCAAACCGGGGGCGGGTTCACCCCTCCACTTT
TRBD2	TRBV11-1	NA	TRBJ2-5	CASSSQTSGRRTQYF	TGTGCCAGCAGCTCCCAGACTAGCGGCCGGCGGACCCAGTACTTC
TRBD1	TRBV28	hyperexpanded	TRBJ1-1	CASSLDRGMTFF	TGTGCCAGCAGTTTGGACAGGGGGATGACTTTCTTT
NA	TRBV5-4	NA	TRBJ2-5	CASSLLGVEETQYF	TGTGCCAGCAGCTTATTAGGGGTGGAAGAGACCCAGTACTTC
NA	TRBV24-1	medium-sized	TRBJ2-5	CATSDPGRETQYF	TGTGCCACCAGTGATCCAGGGCGGGAGACCCAGTACTTC
NA	TRBV5-1	medium-sized	TRBJ2-7	CASSLAVSGPANEQYF	TGCGCCAGCAGCTTGGCCGTCTCAGGGCCTGCCAACGAGCAGTACTTC
NA	TRBV20-1	medium-sized	TRBJ1-2	CSATPDFNYGYTF	TGCAGTGCTACCCCGGACTTTAACTATGGCTACACCTTC
NA	TRBV19	NA	TRBJ2-3	CASSMSLADTQYF	TGTGCCAGTAGTATGTCGTTGGCAGATACGCAGTATTTT
NA	TRBV19	medium-sized	TRBJ2-1	CASSTIWGAENEQFF	TGTGCCAGTAGTACCATATGGGGGGCGGAGAATGAGCAGTTCTTC